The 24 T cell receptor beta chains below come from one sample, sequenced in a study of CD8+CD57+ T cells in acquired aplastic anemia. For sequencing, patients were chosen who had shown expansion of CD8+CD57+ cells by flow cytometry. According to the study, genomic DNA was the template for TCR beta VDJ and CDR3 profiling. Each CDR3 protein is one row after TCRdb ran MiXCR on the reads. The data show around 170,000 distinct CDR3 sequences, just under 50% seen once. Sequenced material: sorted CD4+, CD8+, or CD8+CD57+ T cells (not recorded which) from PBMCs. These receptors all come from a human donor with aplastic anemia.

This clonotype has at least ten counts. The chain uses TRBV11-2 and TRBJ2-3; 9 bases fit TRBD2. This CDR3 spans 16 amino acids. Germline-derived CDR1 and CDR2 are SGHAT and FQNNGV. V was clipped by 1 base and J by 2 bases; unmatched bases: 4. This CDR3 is CASSLALAGNTDTQYF. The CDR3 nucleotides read TGTGCCAGCAGCTTAGCTCTAGCGGGGAACACAGATACGCAGTATTTT.

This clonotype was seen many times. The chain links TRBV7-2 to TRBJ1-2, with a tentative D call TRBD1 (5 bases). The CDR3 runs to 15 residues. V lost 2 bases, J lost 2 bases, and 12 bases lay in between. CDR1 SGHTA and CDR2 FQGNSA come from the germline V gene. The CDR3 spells CASSLLGGLNYGYTF. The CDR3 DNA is TGTGCCAGCAGCTTATTGGGGGGGTTGAACTATGGCTACACCTTC.

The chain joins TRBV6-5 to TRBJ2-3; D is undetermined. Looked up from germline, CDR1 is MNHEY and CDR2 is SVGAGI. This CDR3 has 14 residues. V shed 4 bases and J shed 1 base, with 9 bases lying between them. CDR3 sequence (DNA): TGTGCCAGCAGTTGGCCTAGGGGCACAGATACGCAGTATTTT. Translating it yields CASSWPRGTDTQYF.

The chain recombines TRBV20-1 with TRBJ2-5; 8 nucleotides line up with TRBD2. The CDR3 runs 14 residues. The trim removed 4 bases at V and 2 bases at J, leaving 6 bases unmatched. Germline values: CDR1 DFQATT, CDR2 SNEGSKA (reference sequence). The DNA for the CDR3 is TGCAGTGCTACCCCGGGACTAGTTCAAGAGACCCAGTACTTC. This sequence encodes CSATPGLVQETQYF.

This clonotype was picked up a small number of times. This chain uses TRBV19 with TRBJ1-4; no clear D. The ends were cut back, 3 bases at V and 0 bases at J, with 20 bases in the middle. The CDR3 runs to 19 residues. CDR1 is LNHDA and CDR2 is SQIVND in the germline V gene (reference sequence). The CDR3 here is CASSIRAPFGDSTNEKLFF. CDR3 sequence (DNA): TGTGCCAGTAGTATTAGGGCCCCCTTCGGGGATTCAACTAATGAAAAACTGTTTTTT.

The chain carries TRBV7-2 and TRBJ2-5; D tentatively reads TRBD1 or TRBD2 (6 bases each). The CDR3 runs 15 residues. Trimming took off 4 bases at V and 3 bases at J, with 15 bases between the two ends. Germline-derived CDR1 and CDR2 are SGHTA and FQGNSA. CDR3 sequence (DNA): TGTGCCAGCAGCTACGGGGGCGCGGTAAAAGAGACCCAGTACTTC. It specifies CASSYGGAVKETQYF.

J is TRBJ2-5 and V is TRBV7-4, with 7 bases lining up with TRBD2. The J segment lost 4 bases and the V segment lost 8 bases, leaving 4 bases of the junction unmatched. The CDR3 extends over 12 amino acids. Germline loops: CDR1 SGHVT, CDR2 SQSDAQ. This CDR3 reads CASSGGRETQYF. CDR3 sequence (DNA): TGTGCCAGCTCCGGCGGGAGAGAGACCCAGTACTTC.

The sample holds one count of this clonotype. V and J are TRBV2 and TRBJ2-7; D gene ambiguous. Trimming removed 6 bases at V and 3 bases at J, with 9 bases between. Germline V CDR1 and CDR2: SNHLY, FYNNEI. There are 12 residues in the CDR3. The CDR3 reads CASRRTFYEQYF. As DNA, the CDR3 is TGTGCCAGCAGACGGACCTTCTACGAGCAGTACTTC.

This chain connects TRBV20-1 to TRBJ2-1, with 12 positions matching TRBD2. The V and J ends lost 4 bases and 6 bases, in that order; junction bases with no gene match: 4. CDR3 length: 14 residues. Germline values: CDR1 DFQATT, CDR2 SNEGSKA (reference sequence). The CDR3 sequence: CSANLLAGGNEQFF. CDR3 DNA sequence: TGCAGTGCTAATTTACTAGCGGGAGGCAATGAGCAGTTCTTC.

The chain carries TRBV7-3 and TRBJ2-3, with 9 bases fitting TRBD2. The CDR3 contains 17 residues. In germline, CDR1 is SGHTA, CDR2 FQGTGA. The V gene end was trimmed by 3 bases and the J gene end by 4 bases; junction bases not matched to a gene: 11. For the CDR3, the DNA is TGTGCCAGCAGCTTGGGACCGGGACTAGCCCAGTCAGATACGCAGTATTTT. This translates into CASSLGPGLAQSDTQYF.

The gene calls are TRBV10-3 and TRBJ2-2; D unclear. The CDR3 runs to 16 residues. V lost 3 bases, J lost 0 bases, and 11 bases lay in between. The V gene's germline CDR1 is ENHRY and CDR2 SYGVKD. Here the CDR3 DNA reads TGTGCCATCAGTGATTGGGTGGACGCGAACACCGGGGAGCTGTTTTTT. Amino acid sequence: CAISDWVDANTGELFF.

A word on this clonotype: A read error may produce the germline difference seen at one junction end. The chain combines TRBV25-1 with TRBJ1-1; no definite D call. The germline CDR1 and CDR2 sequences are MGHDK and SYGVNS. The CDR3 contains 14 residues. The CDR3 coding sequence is TGTGCCGGCAGTGAACCCACATCCTCCACTGAAGCCTTCTTT. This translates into CAGSEPTSSTEAFF.

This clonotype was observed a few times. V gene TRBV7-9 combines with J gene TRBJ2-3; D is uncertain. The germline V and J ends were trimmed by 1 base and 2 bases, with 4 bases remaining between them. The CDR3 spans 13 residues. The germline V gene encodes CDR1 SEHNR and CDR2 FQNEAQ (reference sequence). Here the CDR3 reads CASSLEYTDTQYF. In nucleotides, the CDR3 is TGTGCCAGCAGCTTAGAATACACAGATACGCAGTATTTT.

This chain's CDR3 is CASSLSVSGGETQYF. Written as DNA, the CDR3 is TGTGCCAGCAGCTTAAGCGTGAGCGGTGGAGAGACCCAGTACTTC. This sequence joins TRBV7-9 and TRBJ2-5; possibly TRBD2 for D (5 bases). CDR3 length: 15 amino acids. Germline loops: CDR1 SEHNR, CDR2 FQNEAQ (reference sequence). V shed 2 bases and J shed 4 bases, with 14 bases lying between them.

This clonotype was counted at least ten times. CDR3 loop: CASSLSGTGGLDGYTF. CDR3 sequence (DNA): TGTGCCAGCAGCCTGAGCGGGACAGGGGGTTTGGATGGCTACACCTTC. This sequence joins TRBV11-1 and TRBJ1-2; TRBD1 matches 11 bases. The CDR3 loop spans 16 amino acids. Trimming took 5 bases from V and 6 from J; bases not matched to a gene: 11. CDR1 SGHAT and CDR2 FQDESV come from the germline V gene (reference sequence).

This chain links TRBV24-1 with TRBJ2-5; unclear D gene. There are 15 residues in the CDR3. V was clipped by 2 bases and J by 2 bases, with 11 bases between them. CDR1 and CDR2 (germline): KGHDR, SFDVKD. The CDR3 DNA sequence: TGTGCCACCAGTGATTCCGGGTCCTTTCAAGAGACCCAGTACTTC. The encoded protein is CATSDSGSFQETQYF.

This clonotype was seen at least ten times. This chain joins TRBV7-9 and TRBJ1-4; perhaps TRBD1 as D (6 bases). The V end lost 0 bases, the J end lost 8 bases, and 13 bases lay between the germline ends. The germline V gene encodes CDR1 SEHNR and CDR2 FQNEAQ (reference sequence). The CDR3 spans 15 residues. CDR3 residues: CASSLAAGEVEKLFF. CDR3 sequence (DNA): TGTGCCAGCAGCTTAGCGGCAGGGGAAGTGGAAAAACTGTTTTTT. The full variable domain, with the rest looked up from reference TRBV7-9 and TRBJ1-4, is DTGVSQNPRHKITKRGQNVTFRCDPISEHNRLYWYRQTLGQGPEFLTYFQNEAQLEKSRLLSDRFSAERPKGSFSTLEIQRTEQGDSAMYLCASSLAAGEVEKLFFGSGTQLSVL.

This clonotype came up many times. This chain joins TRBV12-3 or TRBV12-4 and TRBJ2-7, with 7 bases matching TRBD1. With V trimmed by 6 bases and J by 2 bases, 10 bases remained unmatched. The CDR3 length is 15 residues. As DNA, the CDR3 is TGTGCCAGCAGCTTCCGGCGACAGGGCGCCTACGAGCAGTACTTC. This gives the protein CASSFRRQGAYEQYF.

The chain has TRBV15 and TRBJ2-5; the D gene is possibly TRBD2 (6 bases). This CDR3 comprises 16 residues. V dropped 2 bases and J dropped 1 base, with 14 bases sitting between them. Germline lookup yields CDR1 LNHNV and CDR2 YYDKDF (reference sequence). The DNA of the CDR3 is TGTGCCACCAGCAGAACCCGGGGACTGAGCCAAGAGACCCAGTACTTC. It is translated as CATSRTRGLSQETQYF.

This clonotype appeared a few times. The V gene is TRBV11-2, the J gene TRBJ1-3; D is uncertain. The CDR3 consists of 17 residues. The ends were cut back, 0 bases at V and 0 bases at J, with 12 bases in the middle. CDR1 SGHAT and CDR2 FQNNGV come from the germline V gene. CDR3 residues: CASSLEWAGSSGNTIYF. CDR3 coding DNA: TGTGCCAGCAGCTTAGAATGGGCCGGCAGCTCTGGAAACACCATATATTTT. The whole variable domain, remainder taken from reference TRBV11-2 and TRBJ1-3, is EAGVAQSPRYKIIEKRQSVAFWCNPISGHATLYWYQQILGQGPKLLIQFQNNGVVDDSQLPKDRFSAERLKGVDSTLKIQPAKLEDSAVYLCASSLEWAGSSGNTIYFGEGSWLTVV.

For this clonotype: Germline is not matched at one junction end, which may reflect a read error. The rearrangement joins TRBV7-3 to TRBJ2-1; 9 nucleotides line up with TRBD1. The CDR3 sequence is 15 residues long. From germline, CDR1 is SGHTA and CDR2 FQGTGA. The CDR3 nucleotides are TGTGCCAGCAGCTCCTGGACAGGGGCGAACAATGAGCAGCTCTTC. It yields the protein CASSSWTGANNEQLF.

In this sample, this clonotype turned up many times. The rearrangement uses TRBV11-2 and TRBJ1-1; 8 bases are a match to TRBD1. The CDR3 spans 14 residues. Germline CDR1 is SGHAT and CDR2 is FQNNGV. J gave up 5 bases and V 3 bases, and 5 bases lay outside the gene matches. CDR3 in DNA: TGTGCCAGCAGCTTGATCGGACAGGGAACTGAAGCTTTCTTT. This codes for CASSLIGQGTEAFF.

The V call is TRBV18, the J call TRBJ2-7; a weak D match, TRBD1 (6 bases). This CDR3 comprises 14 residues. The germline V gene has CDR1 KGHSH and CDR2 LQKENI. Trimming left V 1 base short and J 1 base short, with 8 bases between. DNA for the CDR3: TGTGCCAGCTCACCACAAGGACAGTCCTACGAGCAGTACTTC. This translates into CASSPQGQSYEQYF.

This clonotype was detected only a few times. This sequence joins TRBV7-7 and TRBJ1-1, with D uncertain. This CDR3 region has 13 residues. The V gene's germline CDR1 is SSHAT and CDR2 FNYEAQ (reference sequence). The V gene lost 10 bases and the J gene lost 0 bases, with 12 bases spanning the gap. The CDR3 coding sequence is TGTGCCATCTCGCACGAGGTGAACACTGAAGCTTTCTTT. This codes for CAISHEVNTEAFF.